This T cell receptor beta chain was captured by sequencing in a study of T-cell memory formation after mild COVID-19. Employing constant-segment primers, 5'RACE generated TCR alpha and TCR beta cDNA libraries bearing sample barcodes and UMIs. TCRdb recomputed calls from the 5' RACE reads with MiXCR, one row per CDR3 protein. The profile shows a few hundred thousand distinct CDR3 sequences, about 10% of them singletons. Study observations and caveats: Pre-infection memory contained some responding clones, which suggested that cross-reactive memory had joined.

V gave up 1 base and J gave up 7 bases, with 19 bases separating them. Per the germline V gene, CDR1 is MGHRA and CDR2 is YSYEKL. The CDR3 runs to 16 residues. This clonotype turned up a few times. What it binds is not known. This clonotype was sampled from a man aged 18-30 years who had mild COVID-19 (a few samples of this study predate the infection). Cell type and time point are not known. This chain joins TRBV4-1 and TRBJ2-5; no reliable D call. Sequencing was performed on PBMCs or a T cell subset sorted from them (not recorded which). The CDR3 sequence is CASSQASIGIEGTQYF. CDR3 sequence (DNA): TGCGCCAGCAGCCAAGCTTCAATAGGGATCGAAGGGACCCAGTACTTC.